Sequencing of this TCR beta chain was carried out in a study of blood T cells in healthy people across ages. For the second PCR, which ran for roughly 7 to 11 cycles, a sample-barcoded 5' primer and a J-beta primer mix were used. Via MiXCR, TCRdb re-called the 5' RACE reads, giving one row per CDR3 protein. In the table there are approximately 880,000 distinct CDR3 sequences, roughly 50% of which are singletons. General study points: Roughly linear age-related decline in beta diversity appeared, significant by age roughly 40. A strong correlation between TCR beta diversity and naive T cell percentage was seen.

As concerns this clonotype: What it binds is not known. The germline gene is not matched at one end of the junction; a read error may be the cause.

Isolation yielded PBMCs, at least 6 million per sample, in every case. The CDR3 runs 14 residues. Germline V CDR1 and CDR2: SQVTM, ANQGSEA. This sequence was found in a man aged 25 to 40 in good health. The chain carries TRBV29-1 and TRBJ2-5, with TRBD2 matching 12 bases. Sample: blood. The CDR3 region has the DNA TGCAGCGTTAGACTAGCGGGGGTGCAAGAGACCCGGTACTTC. This gives the protein CSVRLAGVQETRYF.